Shown below are 17 T cell receptor beta chains from a single sample sequenced in a study of blood T cell repertoires in COVID-19. Method: immunoSEQ multiplex PCR; TCRdb's copy keeps in-frame clones and lacks some. The repertoire holds 100,000 to 150,000 clones, with about 89% as singletons. Sequencing was carried out using peripheral blood. The receptors were gathered from a man aged 50-60 years with active or convalescent COVID-19.

V and J are TRBV19 and TRBJ2-7, with D possibly being TRBD2 (5 bases). Trimming shortened V by 6 bases and J by 1 base, and 16 bases separated the two germline ends. CDR3 length: 15 amino acids. Germline values: CDR1 LNHDA, CDR2 SQIVND (reference sequence). The CDR3 DNA is TGTGCCAGTAGCTTTCAGCGGAGTAGATCCTACGAGCAGTACTTC. Translated: CASSFQRSRSYEQYF. Filled out from reference TRBV19 and TRBJ2-7, the complete variable domain reads DGGITQSPKYLFRKEGQNVTLSCEQNLNHDAMYWYRQDPGQGLRLIYYSQIVNDFQKGDIAEGYSVSREKKESFPLTVTSAQKNPTAFYLCASSFQRSRSYEQYFGPGTRLTVT.

This clone was picked up one time. J is TRBJ2-1 and V is TRBV9, with 7 bases fitting TRBD2. With 3 bases clipped from V and 8 bases from J, the junction kept 5 bases outside the gene matches. Germline CDR1 reads SGDLS; CDR2 reads YYNGEE. The CDR3 runs to 13 residues. The CDR3 spells CASSATSSYEQFF. CDR3 bases: TGTGCCAGCAGCGCGACTAGCAGCTATGAGCAGTTCTTC.

CDR3 sequence: CASSPYTGTQYF. The CDR3, as DNA: TGTGCCAGCTCACCATATACGGGTACGCAGTATTTT. The chain recombines TRBV18 with TRBJ2-3; the D is unclear. The germline V and J ends were trimmed by 2 bases and 8 bases, with 8 bases remaining between them. This CDR3 region has 12 residues. Looked up from germline, CDR1 is KGHSH and CDR2 is LQKENI.

The rearrangement uses TRBV5-1 and TRBJ1-5; D is unclear. This CDR3 comprises 13 residues. Trimming left V 1 base short and J 9 bases short, with 11 bases between. Looked up from germline, CDR1 is SGHRS and CDR2 is YFSETQ. The CDR3 protein is CASSLKAEGPQHF. DNA of the CDR3: TGCGCCAGCAGCTTGAAAGCGGAGGGGCCCCAGCATTTT.

As to this clone: The junction differs from germline at one of its ends, possibly a read error. J is TRBJ2-1 and V is TRBV9; possibly TRBD2 for D (5 bases). Per the germline V gene, CDR1 is SGDLS and CDR2 is YYNGEE. The CDR3 spans 14 residues. CDR3 DNA sequence: TGTGCTAGCAGCGTCGGACTCCCTCTGGATGAGCAGTTCTTC. Translated: CASSVGLPLDEQFF.

DNA for the CDR3: TGTGCCAGTAGTATTGGCAGGGGGTTCGGCAATGAGCAGTTCTTC. This codes for CASSIGRGFGNEQFF. The chain links TRBV19 to TRBJ2-1, with 7 bases identical to TRBD1. Trimming took 3 bases from V and 6 from J; bases not matched to a gene: 8. CDR1 and CDR2 from the germline V gene are LNHDA and SQIVND (reference sequence). This CDR3 region has 15 residues.

The rearrangement uses TRBV28 and TRBJ1-4, with 11 nucleotides matching TRBD1. V shed 5 bases, J shed 8 bases, and the junction held 7 bases outside the gene matches. The CDR3 contains 15 residues. Germline V gene lookup returns CDR1 MDHEN and CDR2 SYDVKM. The CDR3: CASSPSGTGGEKLFF. CDR3 bases: TGTGCCAGCAGTCCCTCCGGGACAGGGGGGGAAAAACTGTTTTTT.

Details on this clone: Different DNA sequences within this sample yield the same CDR3. This chain connects TRBV3-1 (or the pseudogene TRBV3-2) to TRBJ1-5; a possible D gene is TRBD1 (6 bases). V lost 0 bases and J 6 bases, leaving 6 bases between the germline ends. CDR1 is LGHDT, CDR2 YNNKEL, per germline (reference sequence). The CDR3 covers 13 residues. The CDR3 DNA follows: TGTGCCAGCAGCCAAGACAGGGGTCAGCCCCAGCATTTT. Its protein is CASSQDRGQPQHF.

V usage is TRBV11-2 and J usage is TRBJ1-5; TRBD1 matches at 8 bases. V dropped 2 bases and J dropped 6; count of bases not matched to a gene: 9. The germline gives CDR1 SGHAT, CDR2 FQNNGV. There are 16 residues in the CDR3. The CDR3 spells CASSLFARGLGQPQHF. CDR3 nucleotides: TGTGCCAGCAGCTTATTCGCCAGGGGGCTAGGTCAGCCCCAGCATTTT.

This chain joins TRBV7-6 and TRBJ2-1; 12 positions match TRBD2. With 4 bases clipped from V and 2 bases from J, the junction kept 9 bases outside the gene matches. The CDR3 is 18 amino acids. The V gene's germline CDR1 is SGHVS and CDR2 FNYEAQ. The CDR3 nucleotides read TGTGCCAGCAGCTCTACGCGACTAGCGGGAGTTCCCTACAATGAGCAGTTCTTC. It translates to CASSSTRLAGVPYNEQFF.

V gene TRBV30 combines with J gene TRBJ1-2; perhaps TRBD1 as D (6 bases). This CDR3 spans 13 amino acids. Germline V gene sequence: CDR1 GTSNPN, CDR2 SVGIG (reference sequence). Trimming removed 3 bases at V and 5 bases at J, with 13 bases between. CDR3 DNA: TGTGCCTGGAGCCCCGACAGGTTTTATGGCTACACCTTC. Protein sequence: CAWSPDRFYGYTF.

V usage is TRBV14 and J usage is TRBJ2-1, with D perhaps TRBD2 (5 bases). V gave up 4 bases and J gave up 1 base, with 26 bases separating them. The CDR3 runs 20 residues. Germline V lookup: CDR1 SGHDN, CDR2 FVKESK. The CDR3, as DNA: TGTGCCAGCAGCCGAAAGGCGGGCGCTAGGGCTTTCCCTTCCTACAATGAGCAGTTCTTC. Its translation is CASSRKAGARAFPSYNEQFF.

The genes are TRBV19 and TRBJ2-1; 8 bases match TRBD2. CDR3 length equals 14 residues. The ends lost 6 bases at V and 7 bases at J; junction bases unmatched: 8. Germline CDR1 reads LNHDA; CDR2 reads SQIVND (reference sequence). CDR3 in amino acids: CASRARGADNEQFF. The CDR3 nucleotides are TGTGCCAGTAGGGCGCGGGGGGCAGATAATGAGCAGTTCTTC.

In this sample, this clone turned up a few times. The chain joins TRBV29-1 to TRBJ2-1, with 12 bases matching TRBD2. Trimming removed 6 bases from V and 14 bases from J; junction bases left unmatched: 17. Germline V lookup: CDR1 SQVTM, CDR2 ANQGSEA. The CDR3 totals 15 residues. CDR3 residues: CSVAPRLAGAGSKFF. The DNA of the CDR3 is TGCAGCGTCGCTCCGAGACTAGCGGGGGCCGGATCTAAGTTCTTC.

The rearrangement joins TRBV2 to TRBJ2-1, with TRBD1 identical over 7 bases. V lost 6 bases to trimming and J lost 9 bases; unmatched junction nucleotides: 5. This CDR3 is built from 12 residues. CDR1 and CDR2 (germline): SNHLY, FYNNEI. CDR3 DNA sequence: TGTGCCAGCAGGGGGGACAGCGGTGAGCAGTTCTTC. This encodes CASRGDSGEQFF.

The V and J genes are TRBV3-1 (or the pseudogene TRBV3-2) and TRBJ1-1; maybe TRBD1 (5 bases). The CDR3 covers 12 residues. Looked up from germline, CDR1 is LGHDT and CDR2 is YNNKEL (reference sequence). The V end lost 1 base, the J end lost 10 bases, and 10 bases lay between the germline ends. CDR3 DNA sequence: TGTGCCAGCAGCCAAGTTCAGGGCCGAGCTTTCTTT. It is translated as CASSQVQGRAFF.

This chain joins TRBV10-3 and TRBJ2-1; 9 bases line up with TRBD1. CDR1 ENHRY and CDR2 SYGVKD come from the germline V gene. The CDR3 sequence is 16 residues long. Losses at the gene ends were 7 bases for V and 6 bases for J; bases not matched to a gene: 13. CDR3 loop: CAINPNRQGGINEQFF. The CDR3 nucleotides are TGTGCCATCAACCCAAACCGACAGGGGGGTATCAATGAGCAGTTCTTC.